The source of this TCR beta chain is a study of shared clonotypes between healthy human individuals. Study in general: Donor composition was a couple of women and a few men, aged 18 to 49. Study-wide results and caveats: Only blood underwent sampling, and tissue repertoires likely differ.

On this clone: Its specificity is unknown.

The donors, all of them Caucasian adults, lived in Nashville, Tennessee. TCRdb's table, derived via immunoSEQ multiplex PCR, lists solely in-frame clones and lacks some. The sample lists approximately 2,300,000 clones, around 92% seen once, with around 0.4% in the top ten. The source of this sequence is a young man in good health. Some clones in this sample may be carry-over from other donors' samples. What was sequenced was naive CD4+ T cells from PBMCs. Subset in this sample: CD45RA+ positively selected.

Here the CDR3 DNA reads TGTGCCAGCAGTGTAATAGGGGGAACCGGGGAGCTGTTTTTT. The encoded protein is CASSVIGGTGELFF. The rearrangement uses TRBV2 and TRBJ2-2; TRBD1 might be the D (6 bases). Germline CDR1 and CDR2: SNHLY and FYNNEI. V lost 4 bases and J lost 5, with 11 bases in between. The CDR3 has 14 residues.